Below are 18 T cell receptor beta chains sequenced from a single sample in a study of Graves' ophthalmopathy and Graves' hyperthyroidism. RNA transcripts were the template, and TCR beta CDR3 regions were amplified from them. After a first-round RT-PCR with HTBI primers, a second-round multiplex PCR was run. TCRdb redid the calling of the multiplex PCR reads with MiXCR, one entry per CDR3 protein. The data contain fewer than 650,000 distinct CDR3 sequences, 22% of them singletons. The sample was peripheral blood. Receptor source: a woman between 18 and 29 years old with stable Graves' hyperthyroidism. Some clones in this sample may be carry-over from other donors' samples.

This clonotype occurred many times. This chain links TRBV19 with TRBJ1-5; tentatively, D is TRBD1 (5 bases). Trimming left V 3 bases short and J 5 bases short, with 23 bases between. The CDR3 sequence is 18 residues long. Germline values: CDR1 LNHDA, CDR2 SQIVND (reference sequence). The CDR3 loop is CASSIVERGLWRHQPQHF. The CDR3 DNA sequence: TGTGCCAGTAGTATCGTTGAACGGGGGTTGTGGCGGCATCAGCCCCAGCATTTT. The variable domain in full, completed from reference TRBV19 and TRBJ1-5, reads DGGITQSPKYLFRKEGQNVTLSCEQNLNHDAMYWYRQDPGQGLRLIYYSQIVNDFQKGDIAEGYSVSREKKESFPLTVTSAQKNPTAFYLCASSIVERGLWRHQPQHFGDGTRLSIL.

This clonotype was recorded at least ten times. V and J are TRBV11-2 and TRBJ2-7; no clear D gene. V was trimmed by 2 bases and J by 2 bases, leaving 13 bases between them. The CDR3 totals 15 residues. Germline CDR1 SGHAT, CDR2 FQNNGV. The CDR3 spells CASSLSTRRTYEQYF. For the CDR3, the DNA is TGTGCCAGCAGCTTAAGCACAAGACGGACCTACGAGCAGTACTTC.

This clonotype was counted at least ten times. The CDR3 loop reads CASRQGRLGEETQYF. CDR3 DNA: TGTGCCAGCAGACAAGGACGGCTAGGCGAGGAGACCCAGTACTTC. This sequence joins TRBV6-1 and TRBJ2-5, with unresolved D. Trimming shortened V by 6 bases and J by 5 bases, and 19 bases separated the two germline ends. CDR3 length equals 15 residues. Germline V gene sequence: CDR1 MNHNS, CDR2 SASEGT.

This clonotype was observed many times. The chain has TRBV6-1 and TRBJ1-6, with D perhaps matching TRBD1 (6 bases). Germline assignment: CDR1 MNHNS and CDR2 SASEGT. Trimming left V 6 bases short and J 12 bases short, with 18 bases between. The CDR3 length is 14 residues. CDR3 region: CASRIATGSVPLHF. CDR3 nucleotides: TGTGCCAGCAGGATAGCGACAGGCAGTGTACCCCTCCACTTT.

This clonotype was seen many times. The DNA of the CDR3 is TGCGCCAGCAGCTTGGCCGGGACAGCGACTTCCTACGAGCAGTACTTC. Protein sequence: CASSLAGTATSYEQYF. V gene TRBV5-1 combines with J gene TRBJ2-7; 7 nucleotides line up with TRBD1. V shed 0 bases, J shed 1 base, and the junction held 7 bases outside the gene matches. The CDR3 has 16 residues. Germline V lookup: CDR1 SGHRS, CDR2 YFSETQ.

Worth noting for this clonotype: Germline is not matched at one junction end, which may reflect a read error. The chain employs TRBV3-1 and TRBJ1-1, with D possibly being TRBD1 (5 bases). The CDR3 loop spans 8 amino acids. Germline CDR1 is LGHDT and CDR2 is YNNKEL (reference sequence). CDR3 sequence: CASNRSIF. The CDR3 coding sequence is TGTGCCAGCAACAGGTCGATCTTT. Supplemented by reference TRBV3-1 and TRBJ1-1, the full variable domain reads DTAVSQTPKYLVTQMGNDKSIKCEQNLGHDTMYWYKQDSKKFLKIMFSYNNKELIINETVPNRFSPKSPDKAHLNLHINSLELGDSAVYFCASNRSIFGQGTRLTVV.

The rearrangement joins TRBV30 to TRBJ1-5, with a weak D call TRBD1 (5 bases). The germline CDR1 and CDR2 sequences are GTSNPN and SVGIG (reference sequence). Trimming took off 0 bases at V and 3 bases at J, with 18 bases between the two ends. CDR3 length: 17 amino acids. The CDR3 spells CAWSVKLFRVPNQPQHF. The CDR3 region has the DNA TGTGCCTGGAGTGTAAAGTTGTTCAGGGTACCCAATCAGCCCCAGCATTTT.

This clonotype was seen repeatedly, ten times or more. The gene calls are TRBV5-1 and TRBJ2-6; 7 bases fit TRBD1. The CDR3 has 17 amino acids. Germline CDR1 SGHRS, CDR2 YFSETQ. J lost 0 bases, V lost 0 bases, and 3 bases had no gene match. The CDR3 is CASSLGGQTSGANVLTF. CDR3 DNA sequence: TGCGCCAGCAGCTTGGGGGGACAGACCTCTGGGGCCAACGTCCTGACTTTC.

This clonotype was seen a handful of times. This chain joins TRBV4-1 and TRBJ2-7; 11 nucleotides line up with TRBD2. V shed 5 bases and J 0 bases; nucleotides not matched to a gene: 12. Germline CDR1 is MGHRA and CDR2 is YSYEKL. The CDR3 loop spans 18 amino acids. CDR3 sequence: CASSTLLAGGANSYEQYF. CDR3 nucleotide sequence: TGCGCCAGCAGCACGCTTCTAGCGGGGGGCGCAAACTCCTACGAGCAGTACTTC.

This clonotype has at least ten counts. The gene calls are TRBV5-1 and TRBJ1-6; tentatively, D is TRBD1 (5 bases). The germline V and J ends were trimmed by 4 bases and 2 bases, with 10 bases remaining between them. CDR1 and CDR2 from the germline V gene are SGHRS and YFSETQ. This CDR3 region has 15 residues. Here the CDR3 reads CASSRDGTYNSPLHF. The CDR3 DNA is TGCGCCAGCAGCAGGGACGGAACCTATAATTCACCCCTCCACTTT.

There are many counts of this clonotype. The chain employs TRBV11-2 and TRBJ2-7, with a weak D call TRBD2 (6 bases). There are 15 residues in the CDR3. V was shortened by 5 bases and J by 3 bases, with 17 bases between the two germline ends. Germline values: CDR1 SGHAT, CDR2 FQNNGV. CDR3 protein: CASSPLGGEVYEQYF. The CDR3, as DNA: TGTGCCAGCAGCCCCCTAGGAGGGGAGGTCTACGAGCAGTACTTC. The entire variable domain, with the rest obtained from reference TRBV11-2 and TRBJ2-7, is as follows: EAGVAQSPRYKIIEKRQSVAFWCNPISGHATLYWYQQILGQGPKLLIQFQNNGVVDDSQLPKDRFSAERLKGVDSTLKIQPAKLEDSAVYLCASSPLGGEVYEQYFGPGTRLTVT.

This clonotype was detected ten times or more. The genes are TRBV7-6 and TRBJ2-2; maybe TRBD1 (6 bases). With 2 bases removed from V and 6 bases from J, the gap between germline ends came to 16 bases. CDR3 length: 16 amino acids. Germline values: CDR1 SGHVS, CDR2 FNYEAQ. The DNA for the CDR3 is TGTGCCAGCAGCTTACTGGGCAACAGGGCCGCCGGGGAGCTGTTTTTT. Translating it yields CASSLLGNRAAGELFF.

This clonotype was detected many times. The V gene is TRBV12-3 or TRBV12-4, the J gene TRBJ2-3; 12 positions agree with TRBD2. V shed 7 bases, J shed 2 bases, and the junction held 7 bases outside the gene matches. The CDR3 length is 16 residues. CDR3 nucleotides: TGTGCCAGCACGCCTAGCGGGGGGGCTCTCACAGATACGCAGTATTTT. This gives the protein CASTPSGGALTDTQYF.

The chain combines TRBV6-2 or TRBV6-3 with TRBJ1-5; D is unclear. Trimming removed 7 bases from V and 6 bases from J, with 16 bases in between. The CDR3 is 14 amino acids. Germline-derived CDR1 and CDR2 are MNHEY and SVGEGT. The CDR3 protein is CASTLRRAGQPQHF. CDR3 DNA: TGTGCCAGCACCTTACGGCGGGCGGGTCAGCCCCAGCATTTT.

In this sample, this clonotype turned up many times. CDR3 protein: CASSFPRVWGSSYNSPLHF. The CDR3 nucleotides read TGTGCCAGCAGCTTCCCCAGGGTGTGGGGAAGCTCCTATAATTCACCCCTCCACTTT. The chain is built from TRBV2 and TRBJ1-6, with D possibly TRBD1 on 5 matching bases. The germline gives CDR1 SNHLY, CDR2 FYNNEI. V shed 6 bases and J shed 0 bases, with 21 bases lying between them. The CDR3 loop spans 19 amino acids.

CDR3 residues: CASSDERVNYGYTF. The DNA of the CDR3 is TGTGCCAGCAGTGATGAGAGGGTTAACTATGGCTACACCTTC. The V call is TRBV2, the J call TRBJ1-2; D remains unclear. V was trimmed by 3 bases and J by 1 base, leaving 9 bases between them. The CDR3 is 14 residues long. Germline lookup yields CDR1 SNHLY and CDR2 FYNNEI.

The J gene is TRBJ2-7, the V gene TRBV4-1; the D is unclear. Trimming removed 1 base from V and 0 bases from J, with 10 bases in between. The germline V gene has CDR1 MGHRA and CDR2 YSYEKL. The CDR3 runs to 15 residues. CDR3 DNA sequence: TGCGCCAGCAGCCAAGGAACACACACCTCCTACGAGCAGTACTTC. Its translation: CASSQGTHTSYEQYF.

On this clonotype: The junction does not match germline at one end; this may be a read error. DNA for the CDR3: TGTGCCAGCAGTTCGACGGTACAAGAGGCCCAGTACTTC. Translating it yields CASSSTVQEAQYF. This rearrangement joins TRBV6-5 to TRBJ2-5; no clear D. Germline CDR1 is MNHEY and CDR2 is SVGAGI. The CDR3 is 13 residues long.